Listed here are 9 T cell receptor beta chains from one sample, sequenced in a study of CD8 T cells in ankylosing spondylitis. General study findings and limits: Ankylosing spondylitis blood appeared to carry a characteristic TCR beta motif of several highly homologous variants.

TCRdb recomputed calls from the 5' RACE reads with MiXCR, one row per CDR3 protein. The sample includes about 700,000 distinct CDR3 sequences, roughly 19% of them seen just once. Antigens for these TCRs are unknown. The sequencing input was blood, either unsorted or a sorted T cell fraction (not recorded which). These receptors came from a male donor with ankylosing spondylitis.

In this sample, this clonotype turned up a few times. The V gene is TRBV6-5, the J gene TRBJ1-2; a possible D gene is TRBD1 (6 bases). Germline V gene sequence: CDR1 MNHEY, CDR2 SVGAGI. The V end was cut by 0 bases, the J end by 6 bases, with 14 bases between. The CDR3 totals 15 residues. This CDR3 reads CASSYSKSGGHGYTF. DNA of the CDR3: TGTGCCAGCAGTTACTCGAAATCGGGGGGGCATGGCTACACCTTC.

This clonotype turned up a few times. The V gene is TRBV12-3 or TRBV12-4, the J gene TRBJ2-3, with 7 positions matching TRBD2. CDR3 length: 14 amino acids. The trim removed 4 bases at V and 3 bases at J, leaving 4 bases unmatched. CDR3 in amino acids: CASSWGRETDTQYF. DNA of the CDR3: TGTGCCAGCAGTTGGGGGAGGGAGACAGATACGCAGTATTTT.

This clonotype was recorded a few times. The DNA for the CDR3 is TGCAGTGCTAGAGGAGCGGGGGCCTACGAGCAGTACTTC. It specifies CSARGAGAYEQYF. The genes are TRBV20-1 and TRBJ2-7; TRBD2 aligns across 8 bases. The CDR3 sequence is 13 residues long. The germline V gene encodes CDR1 DFQATT and CDR2 SNEGSKA (reference sequence). V lost 1 base and J lost 2; bases outside the gene matches: 1.

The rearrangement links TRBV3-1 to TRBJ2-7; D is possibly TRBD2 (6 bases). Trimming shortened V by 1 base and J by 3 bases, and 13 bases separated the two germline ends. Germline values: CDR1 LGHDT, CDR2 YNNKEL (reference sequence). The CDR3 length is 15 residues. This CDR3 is CASSQGPAGFYEQYF. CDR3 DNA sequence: TGTGCCAGCAGCCAAGGTCCAGCGGGTTTCTACGAGCAGTACTTC.

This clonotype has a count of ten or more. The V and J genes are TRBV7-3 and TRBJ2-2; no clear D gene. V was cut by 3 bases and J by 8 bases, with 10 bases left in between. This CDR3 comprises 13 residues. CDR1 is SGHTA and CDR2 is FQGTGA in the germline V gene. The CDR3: CASSFTSAGELFF. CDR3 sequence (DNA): TGTGCCAGCAGCTTTACTTCGGCTGGGGAGCTGTTTTTT. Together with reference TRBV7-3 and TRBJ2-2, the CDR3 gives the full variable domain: GAGVSQTPSNKVTEKGKYVELRCDPISGHTALYWYRQSLGQGPEFLIYFQGTGAADDSGLPNDRFFAVRPEGSVSTLKIQRTERGDSAVYLCASSFTSAGELFFGEGSRLTVL.

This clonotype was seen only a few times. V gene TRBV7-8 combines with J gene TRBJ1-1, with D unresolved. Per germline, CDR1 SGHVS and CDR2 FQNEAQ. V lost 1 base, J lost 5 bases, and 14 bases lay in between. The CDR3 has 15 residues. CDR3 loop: CASSLGSLVETEAFF. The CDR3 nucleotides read TGTGCCAGCAGCTTAGGGAGTCTTGTGGAGACTGAAGCTTTCTTT.

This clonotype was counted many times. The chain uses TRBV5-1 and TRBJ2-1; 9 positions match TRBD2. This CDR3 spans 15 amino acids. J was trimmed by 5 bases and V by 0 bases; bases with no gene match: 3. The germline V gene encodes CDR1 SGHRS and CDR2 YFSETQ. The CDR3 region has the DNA TGCGCCAGCAGCTTGGCACTAGCGGGCAACAATGAGCAGTTCTTC. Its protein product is CASSLALAGNNEQFF.

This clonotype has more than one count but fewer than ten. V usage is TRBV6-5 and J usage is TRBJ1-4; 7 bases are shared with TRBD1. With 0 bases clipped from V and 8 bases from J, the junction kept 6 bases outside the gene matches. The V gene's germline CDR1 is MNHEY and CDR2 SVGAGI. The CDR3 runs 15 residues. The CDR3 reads CASSYSGQTWEKLFF. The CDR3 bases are TGTGCCAGCAGTTACTCGGGACAGACGTGGGAAAAACTGTTTTTT.

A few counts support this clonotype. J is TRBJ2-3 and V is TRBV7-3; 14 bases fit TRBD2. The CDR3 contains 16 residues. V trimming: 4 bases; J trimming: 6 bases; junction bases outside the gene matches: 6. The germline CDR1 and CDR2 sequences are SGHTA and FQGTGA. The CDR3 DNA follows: TGTGCCAGCAGCTCGACTAGCGGGGGGGCGAGGGATACGCAGTATTTT. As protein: CASSSTSGGARDTQYF.